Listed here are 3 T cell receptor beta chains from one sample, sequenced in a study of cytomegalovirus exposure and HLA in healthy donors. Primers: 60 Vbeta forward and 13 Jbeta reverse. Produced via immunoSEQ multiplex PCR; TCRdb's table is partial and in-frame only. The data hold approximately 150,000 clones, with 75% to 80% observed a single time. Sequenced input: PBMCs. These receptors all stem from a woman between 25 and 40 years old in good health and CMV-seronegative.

The DNA for the CDR3 is TGTGCCAGTAGTACCCAAAACTATGGCTACACCTTC. This sequence encodes CASSTQNYGYTF. V usage is TRBV19 and J usage is TRBJ1-2; D is uncertain. V lost 4 bases, J lost 2 bases, and 5 bases lay in between. The CDR3 is 12 amino acids. The germline V gene has CDR1 LNHDA and CDR2 SQIVND (reference sequence).

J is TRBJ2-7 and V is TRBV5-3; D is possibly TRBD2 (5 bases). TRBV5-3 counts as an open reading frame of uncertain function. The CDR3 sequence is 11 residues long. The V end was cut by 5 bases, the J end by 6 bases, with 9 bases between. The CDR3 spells CARRGRGEQYF. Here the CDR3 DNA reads TGTGCCAGAAGAGGTCGGGGCGAGCAGTACTTC.

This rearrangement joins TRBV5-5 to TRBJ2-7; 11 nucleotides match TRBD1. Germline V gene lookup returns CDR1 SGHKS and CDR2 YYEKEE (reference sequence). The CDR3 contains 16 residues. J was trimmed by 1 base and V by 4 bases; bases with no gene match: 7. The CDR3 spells CASSMGQGVLSYEQYF. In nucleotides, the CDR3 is TGTGCCAGCAGCATGGGACAGGGGGTCCTATCCTACGAGCAGTACTTC.